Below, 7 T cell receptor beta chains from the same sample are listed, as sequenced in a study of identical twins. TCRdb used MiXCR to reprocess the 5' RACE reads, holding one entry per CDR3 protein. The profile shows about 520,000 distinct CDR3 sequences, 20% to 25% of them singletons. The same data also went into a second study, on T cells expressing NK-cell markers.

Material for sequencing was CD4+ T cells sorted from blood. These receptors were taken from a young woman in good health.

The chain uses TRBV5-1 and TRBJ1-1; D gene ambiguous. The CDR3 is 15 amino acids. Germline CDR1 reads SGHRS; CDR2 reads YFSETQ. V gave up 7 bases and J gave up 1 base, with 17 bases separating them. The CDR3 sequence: CASFLTGRTNTEAFF. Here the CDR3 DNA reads TGCGCCAGCTTTCTTACCGGCAGAACGAACACTGAAGCTTTCTTT.

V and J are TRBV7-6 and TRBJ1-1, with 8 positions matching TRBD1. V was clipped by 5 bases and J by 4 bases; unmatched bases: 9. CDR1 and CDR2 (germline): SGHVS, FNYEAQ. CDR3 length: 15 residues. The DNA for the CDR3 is TGTGCCAGCAGCCCCAACAGGGGGGGGACCACTGAAGCTTTCTTT. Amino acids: CASSPNRGGTTEAFF. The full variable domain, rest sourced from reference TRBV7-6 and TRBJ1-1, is GAGVSQSPRYKVTKRGQDVALRCDPISGHVSLYWYRQALGQGPEFLTYFNYEAQQDKSGLPNDRFSAERPEGSISTLTIQRTEQRDSAMYRCASSPNRGGTTEAFFGQGTRLTVV.

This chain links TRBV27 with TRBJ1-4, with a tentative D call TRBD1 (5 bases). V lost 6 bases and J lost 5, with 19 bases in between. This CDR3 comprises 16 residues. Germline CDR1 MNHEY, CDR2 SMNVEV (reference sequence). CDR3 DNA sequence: TGTGCCAGCAGATCCGGAGGGACTCACCTAAATGAAAAACTGTTTTTT. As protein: CASRSGGTHLNEKLFF.

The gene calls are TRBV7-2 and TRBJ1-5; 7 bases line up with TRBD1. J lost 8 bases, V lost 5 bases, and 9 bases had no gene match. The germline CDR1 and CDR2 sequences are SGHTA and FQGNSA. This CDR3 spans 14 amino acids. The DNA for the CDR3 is TGTGCCAGCAGCCCTTCAGGGGGTAGGGAGCCCCAGCATTTT. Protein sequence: CASSPSGGREPQHF.

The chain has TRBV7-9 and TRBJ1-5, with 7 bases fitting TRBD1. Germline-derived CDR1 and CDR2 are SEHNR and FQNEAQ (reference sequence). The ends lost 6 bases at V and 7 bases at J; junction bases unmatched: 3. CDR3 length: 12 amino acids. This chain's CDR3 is CASSQQGQPQHF. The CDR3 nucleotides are TGTGCCAGCAGTCAACAGGGGCAGCCCCAGCATTTT.

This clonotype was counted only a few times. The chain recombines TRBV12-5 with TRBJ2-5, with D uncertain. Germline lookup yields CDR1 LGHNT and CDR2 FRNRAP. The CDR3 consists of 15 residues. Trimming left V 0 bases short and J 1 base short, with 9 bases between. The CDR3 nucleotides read TGTGCTAGTGGTTTGGTAGGAAAAACCCAAGAGACCCAGTACTTC. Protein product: CASGLVGKTQETQYF.

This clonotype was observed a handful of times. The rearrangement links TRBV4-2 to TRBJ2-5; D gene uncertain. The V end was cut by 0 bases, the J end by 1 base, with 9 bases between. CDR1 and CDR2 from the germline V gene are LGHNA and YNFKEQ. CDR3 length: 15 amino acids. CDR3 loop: CASSQDRHPQETQYF. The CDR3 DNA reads TGTGCCAGCAGCCAAGATCGCCACCCCCAAGAGACCCAGTACTTC.